The 20 T cell receptor beta chains reported below all come from one sample, sequenced in a study of blood T cell repertoires in COVID-19. The protocol was immunoSEQ multiplex PCR, while the TCRdb copy is restricted to in-frame clones and leaves out a portion. The sample lists about 430,000 clones, approximately 87% occurring once. The sample comprised PBMCs or T cells enriched from blood (not recorded which). Source of these receptors: a woman in her 30s with acute COVID-19.

The chain has TRBV5-1 and TRBJ2-7; TRBD1 matches 10 bases. Germline loops: CDR1 SGHRS, CDR2 YFSETQ. CDR3 length equals 15 residues. V was clipped by 5 bases and J by 1 base; unmatched bases: 6. For the CDR3, the DNA is TGCGCCAGCAGATCGACAGGGGGCTTTTCCTACGAGCAGTACTTC. Amino acid sequence: CASRSTGGFSYEQYF.

The chain joins TRBV14 to TRBJ1-1; maybe TRBD1 (6 bases). Germline V gene data show CDR1 as SGHDN and CDR2 as FVKESK. The CDR3 has 14 amino acids. V lost 4 bases and J lost 5, with 14 bases in between. The CDR3 here is CASSLGGIGTEAFF. The CDR3 nucleotides read TGTGCCAGCAGCCTAGGGGGTATTGGAACTGAAGCTTTCTTT.

This chain uses TRBV6-5 with TRBJ1-4; possible D gene TRBD1, 5 bases. The length of the CDR3 is 13 residues. V lost 6 bases to trimming and J lost 8 bases, with 13 bases between them. Germline V gene data show CDR1 as MNHEY and CDR2 as SVGAGI. The CDR3: CASRTVVREKLFF. In DNA form, the CDR3 reads TGTGCCAGCAGGACAGTAGTACGAGAAAAACTGTTTTTT.

This chain connects TRBV18 to TRBJ1-4; 7 bases agree with TRBD1. The CDR3 contains 14 residues. In germline, CDR1 is KGHSH, CDR2 LQKENI. The V segment lost 6 bases and the J segment 2 bases; nucleotides outside the gene matches: 3. As DNA, the CDR3 is TGTGCCAGCTCGGAGGGGGCGACTAATGAAAAACTGTTTTTT. It is translated as CASSEGATNEKLFF.

The CDR3 spells CASSQSPGTGGNEQYF. CDR3 nucleotide sequence: TGCGCCAGCAGCCAATCCCCCGGGACAGGGGGAAACGAGCAGTACTTC. The V gene is TRBV4-3, the J gene TRBJ2-7; 11 bases align to TRBD1. This CDR3 spans 16 amino acids. After removal of 2 bases from V and 5 bases from J, the junction contained 8 bases not matched to a gene. In germline, CDR1 is LGHNA, CDR2 YSLEER.

The genes are TRBV5-1 and TRBJ2-3; TRBD2 aligns across 10 bases. J was trimmed by 6 bases and V by 3 bases; bases with no gene match: 7. CDR3 size: 15 residues. Germline V CDR1 and CDR2: SGHRS, YFSETQ. CDR3 loop: CASSSQIAGGDTQYF. In DNA, the CDR3 is TGCGCCAGCAGCTCGCAGATAGCGGGGGGTGATACGCAGTATTTT.

This clone was observed a few times. The rearrangement links TRBV28 to TRBJ1-2; 7 positions agree with TRBD1. The CDR3 has 15 amino acids. Germline V gene sequence: CDR1 MDHEN, CDR2 SYDVKM. V was pared by 1 base and J by 1 base, with 3 bases of the junction left unmatched. Here the CDR3 DNA reads TGTGCCAGCAGTTTATTGGCAGGGGGTAACTATGGCTACACCTTC. This codes for CASSLLAGGNYGYTF.

This sequence joins TRBV9 and TRBJ2-7, with D maybe TRBD1 (6 bases). Germline assignment: CDR1 SGDLS and CDR2 YYNGEE. The CDR3 runs to 14 residues. V lost 3 bases and J 2 bases, leaving 12 bases between the germline ends. CDR3 sequence (DNA): TGTGCCAGCAGCGCTGGGACATATCCCTACGAGCAGTACTTC. This sequence encodes CASSAGTYPYEQYF.

The rearrangement links TRBV24-1 to TRBJ2-1, with D possibly being TRBD2 (5 bases). The CDR3 spans 15 residues. CDR1 is KGHDR, CDR2 SFDVKD, per germline. Trimming took 0 bases from V and 7 from J, leaving 12 bases between them. The CDR3 here is CATSDLVSRRNEQFF. The CDR3 DNA is TGTGCCACCAGTGATTTGGTCTCTAGGAGGAATGAGCAGTTCTTC.

This rearrangement joins TRBV19 to TRBJ2-2, with 9 bases identical to TRBD2. The CDR3 consists of 15 residues. V gave up 6 bases and J gave up 6 bases; unmatched junction bases: 8. Per germline, CDR1 LNHDA and CDR2 SQIVND (reference sequence). CDR3 in amino acids: CASRLRGGHPGELFF. CDR3 coding DNA: TGTGCCAGTAGGCTGCGGGGGGGCCATCCCGGGGAGCTGTTTTTT.

The chain is built from TRBV5-1 and TRBJ2-1, with 13 nucleotides matching TRBD2. V was clipped by 1 base and J by 7 bases; unmatched bases: 2. CDR1 SGHRS and CDR2 YFSETQ come from the germline V gene. The CDR3 has 15 residues. Here the CDR3 reads CASSLTSGGVNEQFF. The CDR3 nucleotides are TGCGCCAGCAGCTTGACTAGCGGGGGGGTTAATGAGCAGTTCTTC.

The V call is TRBV23-1, the J call TRBJ2-7; perhaps TRBD2 as D (6 bases). TRBV23-1 has ORF status, its function being uncertain. The CDR3 has 15 amino acids. Trimming cost V 4 bases and J 2 bases, with 15 bases left between them. CDR3 protein: CASSRAGQGTYEQYF. CDR3 coding DNA: TGCGCCAGCAGTCGCGCGGGGCAGGGTACCTACGAGCAGTACTTC.

The chain employs TRBV5-1 and TRBJ2-7; tentative D call: TRBD1 (6 bases). The V end was cut by 4 bases, the J end by 2 bases, with 13 bases between. This CDR3 comprises 14 residues. CDR1 SGHRS and CDR2 YFSETQ come from the germline V gene. CDR3 loop: CASSPSDSPYEQYF. The DNA for the CDR3 is TGCGCCAGCAGCCCCTCGGACAGCCCCTACGAGCAGTACTTC. The full variable domain, with the rest looked up from reference TRBV5-1 and TRBJ2-7, is KAGVTQTPRYLIKTRGQQVTLSCSPISGHRSVSWYQQTPGQGLQFLFEYFSETQRNKGNFPGRFSGRQFSNSRSEMNVSTLELGDSALYLCASSPSDSPYEQYFGPGTRLTVT.

This clone came up once. The chain carries TRBV6-1 and TRBJ1-2; D is undetermined. This CDR3 has 13 amino acids. V was pared by 2 bases and J by 4 bases, with 8 bases between. Germline CDR1 and CDR2: MNHNS and SASEGT. CDR3 protein: CASSEIYPYGYTF. The CDR3 coding sequence is TGTGCCAGCAGTGAAATTTATCCCTATGGCTACACCTTC.

The chain links TRBV4-2 to TRBJ1-4; D is undetermined. Trimming stripped 1 base from V and 4 bases from J, with 13 bases between. Germline CDR1 LGHNA, CDR2 YNFKEQ. The CDR3 loop spans 16 amino acids. Here the CDR3 DNA reads TGTGCCAGCAGCCAAGTTTCTGTAGCGAATAATGAAAAACTGTTTTTT. It yields the protein CASSQVSVANNEKLFF.

The gene calls are TRBV27 and TRBJ2-7, with 7 bases matching TRBD2. The CDR3 is made up of 14 amino acids. Per the germline V gene, CDR1 is MNHEY and CDR2 is SMNVEV (reference sequence). The V segment lost 1 base and the J segment 6 bases; nucleotides outside the gene matches: 6. CDR3 DNA: TGTGCCAGCAGTTTATTGCCTAGCGGAAGCGAGCAGTACTTC. Translating gives CASSLLPSGSEQYF.

This clone was seen a handful of times. The chain joins TRBV13 to TRBJ2-7; D call uncertain. Between the trimmed V and J ends, which lost 1 base and 5 bases, there was a span of 6 bases. There are 12 residues in the CDR3. Germline assignment: CDR1 PRHDT and CDR2 FYEKMQ (reference sequence). The DNA for the CDR3 is TGTGCCAGCAGCTTAGTACCTAACGAGCAGTACTTC. The encoded protein is CASSLVPNEQYF.

The genes are TRBV19 and TRBJ1-5, with D perhaps TRBD1 (6 bases). CDR3 length: 17 amino acids. Trimming left V 7 bases short and J 2 bases short, with 21 bases between. The germline V gene has CDR1 LNHDA and CDR2 SQIVND (reference sequence). CDR3 loop: CASTSSLGAVGNQPQHF. CDR3 DNA: TGTGCCAGTACCTCATCCTTGGGGGCCGTGGGCAATCAGCCCCAGCATTTT.

The chain combines TRBV7-6 with TRBJ1-1; the D is unclear. Trimming left V 1 base short and J 0 bases short, with 9 bases between. Germline-derived CDR1 and CDR2 are SGHVS and FNYEAQ. This CDR3 is 15 amino acids long. This chain's CDR3 is CASSLGRAMNTEAFF. CDR3 DNA: TGTGCCAGCAGCTTAGGTCGCGCCATGAACACTGAAGCTTTCTTT. The variable domain in full, with the rest retrieved from reference TRBV7-6 and TRBJ1-1, is GAGVSQSPRYKVTKRGQDVALRCDPISGHVSLYWYRQALGQGPEFLTYFNYEAQQDKSGLPNDRFSAERPEGSISTLTIQRTEQRDSAMYRCASSLGRAMNTEAFFGQGTRLTVV.

The chain has TRBV7-6 and TRBJ2-1; no definite D call. The CDR3 spans 15 residues. The V gene lost 3 bases and the J gene lost 1 base, with 10 bases spanning the gap. Germline CDR1 SGHVS, CDR2 FNYEAQ. The CDR3 coding sequence is TGTGCCAGCAGCTTGGAGCCTCCTTCCTACAATGAGCAGTTCTTC. Its translation: CASSLEPPSYNEQFF.